The TCR beta chain under discussion was sequenced for a study of cytomegalovirus exposure and HLA in healthy donors (dated by TCRdb to 2016 to 2017). Study-level background: An earlier analysis of roughly 570 of the donors reported around 280 Gb of sequence data and around 120 million unique TCR beta sequences obtained from some 170 million T cells. Roughly 5 DR-DQ haplotypes were handled as single units for association and clustering because linkage in the cohort was strong. Every repertoire in the discovery cohort had been generated on one and the same sequencing platform. HLA typing covered class I and class II loci at four-digit resolution. The genetic ancestry cluster associated with self-reported Caucasian donors included roughly four fifths of the 398 genotyped donors. Rather than drawing on any new phenotypic data, the later analysis identified candidate immune exposures from TCR beta sequences and the way those sequences occurred across donors. In a later genetic analysis, genome-wide SNP genotypes for about 65% of the roughly 700 donors were used, and that subset was treated as a discovery cohort. About 280 gigabases of sequencing data and 75 million to 85 million unique TCR sequences made up an early release that covered nearly 650 HLA-typed donors. Donor age, sex, ethnicity and CMV serostatus were collected together with the repertoire data. Besides the first cohort of 550 to 750 subjects, a separate validation cohort made up of over 95 different subjects was used. Typing coverage differed by locus: A, B, C, DRB1 and DQB1 were typed in about 629-630 donors, DQA1 in about 560, DPA1 in 600 to 610, and DPB1 in just under 480. The study combined high-throughput TCR immunosequencing, statistical association of individual TCRs with disease status, and machine learning to predict cytomegalovirus infection status. A later analysis re-examined previously published TCR beta repertoires from more than 550 donors and added high-resolution HLA genotyping to investigate patterns of TCR occurrence. Among 300 to 500 genotyped donors of the cohort, an average of approximately 200,000 unique TCR beta nucleotide sequences was sequenced per donor, of which about 19% were non-productive. The study aimed to test whether signatures of past pathogen exposure could be identified by cataloging public T cell receptors. In an earlier analysis of over 550 of the donors, high-throughput TCR beta sequencing was used to judge whether each TCR beta V gene segment behaved as functional or pseudogenic. The study used immunosequencing to profile the T cell repertoires of several hundred subjects and linked those repertoires to cytomegalovirus serostatus.

On the study overall, not on this receptor specifically: According to a later analysis, parvovirus B19, influenza, CMV and Epstein-Barr virus appeared linked to several top co-occurrence clusters. Correlated functional status among segregating V segments might reflect linkage disequilibrium, but an unknown experimental factor could not be ruled out. The only immune exposure information available for the cohort was CMV serostatus. Across donors, most TCR sequences were observed very rarely, whereas some public TCRs were present in many individuals. In an earlier analysis of approximately 600 of the donors, most TCR beta V segments were observed in productive rearrangements about 87% or about 30% of the time, broadly matching IMGT annotations. A group of highly shared sequence variants was considered likely to be a technical artifact of the sequencing pipeline. According to a later analysis, most CMV-associated TCR beta chains appeared to be HLA-restricted, and the HLA associations seemed to be driven largely by CMV exposure. In a later analysis, HLA-associated TCR beta chains showed more clonal expansion and lower generation probabilities than non-associated chains that were equally common. A total of 150 or so TCR beta chains were listed by the study as associated with cytomegalovirus. The classifier was reported to diagnose cytomegalovirus status with high specificity and sensitivity in both the original and validation cohorts. A later genetic analysis reported fewer N-insertions in productive TCRs among donors in an Asian-associated ancestry cluster than the approximately 670-donor mean. It was suggested by the authors that the approach could potentially be generalized to other disease states and immunological phenotypes. Because HLA typing was unavailable for some donors at each locus, only the typed subset was used in association tests. In this cohort, only TCR beta chains were sequenced, and detectable features were limited by the absence of alpha or paired-chain data. A few of the identified cytomegalovirus-associated TCR beta chains were confirmed in vitro to be specific for cytomegalovirus antigens. The 87-base-pair reads could not distinguish some IMGT-functional V segments, including TRBV6-2 and TRBV6-3, so those segments were excluded. Roughly uniform sequencing depth across donors was assumed in presence/absence analyses, although this assumption may not hold. A later analysis found that TCR association rates varied across HLA loci, with DRB1 alleles showing the most associated TCRs and HLA-C alleles the fewest. A further reported finding was that TCR beta sequences accurately predicted the HLA-A and HLA-B alleles for most subjects in the first cohort. An association between a missense DCLRE1C variant and V-gene and J-gene trimming of TCR beta chains was found in a later genetic analysis and replicated in an independent cohort. At a false discovery rate of 0.05, a later analysis linked some 18,000 TCR beta sequences to specific HLA alleles. Over 15 rarely observed V segments, including chromosome 9 orphons, were excluded from the earlier analysis of approximately 500 of the donors because counts were too low. When HLA alleles, especially DR and DQ, strongly co-occurred, TCR associations were difficult to assign to individual alleles.

Library generation was performed with the immunoSEQ multiplex PCR assay. For the multiplex PCR, a mixture combining 60 forward primers for TCR Vbeta segments and 13 reverse primers for TCR Jbeta segments was used. A multiplex PCR assay on genomic DNA amplified the CDR3 region of rearranged TCR beta genes. The Illumina HiSeq System was used to sequence the amplified TCR beta libraries as 87-base-pair reads. As for the authors' bioinformatics: In a later analysis, tens of millions of unique TCR beta chains were counted across the 666 repertoires, and around 10 million of these chains were shared by at least two donors. Raw reads were error-corrected and collapsed into unique sequences by a nearest-neighbor algorithm in which closely related sequences were merged to remove PCR and sequencing errors. V, D and J gene segments were assigned by aligning CDR3 sequences to IMGT reference sequences. For a sequence to be retained, a match of at least six nucleotides was required to both a V gene segment and a J gene segment. A rearrangement counted as productive if the CDR3 had no stop codons and remained in frame with V and J, and every other rearrangement counted as non-productive. Following IMGT convention, CDR3 was defined as the stretch from the second conserved V-encoded cysteine up to the conserved J-encoded phenylalanine. In an earlier analysis of more than 550 of the donors, sequences lacking an unambiguous match to a single V gene segment were excluded. An earlier analysis of about 600 of the donors called V segments functional above 56.7% productive rearrangements and segregating when the between-donor standard deviation exceeded 5%. A statistical classification framework was built to diagnose cytomegalovirus status from the catalog of TCR beta chain sequences. A later analysis assigned V and J genes by comparing TCR nucleotide sequences with IMGT/GENE-DB human TR gene sequences. Using the TCRdist pipeline, a later analysis assigned CDR3 sequences along with most-parsimonious VDJ recombination scenarios. In a later analysis, each TCR beta chain was defined by its CDR3 amino acid sequence together with its V-gene family, and reads lacking a unique V-gene family were excluded. To address suspected cross-contamination and a sequencing artifact, a later analysis removed approximately 590 highly shared, low-generation-probability nucleotide sequences. A later analysis calculated a clonal expansion index for each public chain from normalized within-repertoire ranks of inferred template counts. In a later analysis, generation probabilities were computed using a VDJ recombination model fitted to out-of-frame rearrangements, and the results were checked against IGoR. Hypergeometric tests were used in a later analysis to score TCR-TCR, TCR-HLA and TCR-CMV co-occurrence, with a repertoire-size bias correction applied to the TCR pairs. To estimate false discovery rates, a later analysis permuted the HLA or CMV assignments 20 times. A later analysis grouped co-occurring TCRs with DBSCAN, adding TCRdist sequence similarity when clustering within HLA-allele-positive subsets. Repertoires with fewer than 30,000 or more than 120,000 public chains were left out of co-occurrence clustering, as were a handful of repertoires with anomalous nucleotide sharing. This is the immuneACCESS table as TCRdb keeps it, with only in-frame sequences that have V and J called. A part of the clones is gone; compared with another copy, unresolved V genes explain less than half, and the rest is unexplained. V and J calls and clone size follow that table, whereas D and trimming were derived from the DNA. The sample table shows 85,000 to 100,000 clones, and 64% are seen once. 2.3% of the sample goes to the ten largest clones.

This clone has only one observation. The antigen it binds to is not known. It has no much larger one-base neighbor in the sample; base qualities were not kept. Trimming at the junction amounts to 8 bases on V and 8 bases on J, and the germline ends lie 9 bases apart. The CDR3 goes from the cysteine to the phenylalanine over 11 residues. Just CDR3 DNA is preserved here, 33 bases in frame from base 1. Taken from the germline V gene, the CDR1 and CDR2 loops are MNHEY and SVGAGI. The cohort consisted of 650 to 850 healthy bone marrow donors. At the time of sampling, every cohort member was nominally healthy, though immune exposures that went unrecorded were likely present. Of the 600 or so cohort members, around 310 had a positive CMV serostatus and 352 had a negative one, while no CMV serostatus was recorded for the donor. A peripheral blood sample was collected from each donor, and TCR beta sequencing was performed on peripheral blood mononuclear cells. The Qiagen DNeasy Blood Extraction Kit was used to extract genomic DNA from the blood cell samples.

This receptor was identified in a human donor in good health. Input material: PBMCs. The chain is encoded by TRBV6-5 joined to TRBJ2-2, and possibly TRBD2, on 5 matching bases. The encoded CDR3 is CASGRGGELFF. Here is the DNA: TGTGCCAGCGGAAGAGGGGGGGAGCTGTTTTTT.